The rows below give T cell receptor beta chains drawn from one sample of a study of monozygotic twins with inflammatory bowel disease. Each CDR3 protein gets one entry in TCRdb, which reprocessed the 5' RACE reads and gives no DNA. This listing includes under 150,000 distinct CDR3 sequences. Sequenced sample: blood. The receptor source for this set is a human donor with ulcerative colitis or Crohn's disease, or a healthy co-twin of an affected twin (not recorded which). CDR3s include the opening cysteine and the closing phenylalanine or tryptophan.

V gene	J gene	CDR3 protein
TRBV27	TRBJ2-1	CASSLPGNEQFF
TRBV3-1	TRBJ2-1	CASSQFAYRGSYNEQFF
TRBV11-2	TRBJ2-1	CASSPVRDRWFNEQFF
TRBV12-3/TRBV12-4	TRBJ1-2	CASSSRGTGFVGYGYTF
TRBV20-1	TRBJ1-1	CSARDRGQNQAFF
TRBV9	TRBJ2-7	CASSVVGSSYEQYF
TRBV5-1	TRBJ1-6	CASRDRNSPLHF
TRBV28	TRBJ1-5	CASSLVRGGQPQHF
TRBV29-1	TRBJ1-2	CSVRSNYGYTF
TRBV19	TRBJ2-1	CASRDATGSYNEQFF
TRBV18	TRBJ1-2	CASSPLLRQGNYGYTF
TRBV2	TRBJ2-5	CASSPLGGEQETQYF
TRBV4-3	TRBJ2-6	CASSQFSRDNVLTF
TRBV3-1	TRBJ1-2	CASSQGGANYGYTF
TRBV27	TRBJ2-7	CASSLRSPPYEQYF
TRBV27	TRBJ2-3	CASRLKNTDTQYF
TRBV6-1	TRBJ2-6	CASSQAREAGANVLTF
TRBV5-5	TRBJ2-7	CASSLAQGDYEQYF
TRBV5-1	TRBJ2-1	CASSFSGLEYNEQFF
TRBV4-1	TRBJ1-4	CASSQAGATNEKLFF
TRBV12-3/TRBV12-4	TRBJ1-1	CASTRYMNTEAFF
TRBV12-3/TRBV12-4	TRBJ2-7	CASSLTRRSYEQYF
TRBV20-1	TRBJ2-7	CSARNPGQGSYEQYF
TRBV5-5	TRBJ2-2	CASSWTGELFF
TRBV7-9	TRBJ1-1	CASSPQGLGGEAFF
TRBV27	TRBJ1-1	CASSFRDGEAFF
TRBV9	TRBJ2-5	CASSVRGQETQYF
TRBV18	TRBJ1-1	CASSPPGQGSVGAFF
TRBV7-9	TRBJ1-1	CASSFEGGTEAFF
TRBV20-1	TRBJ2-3	CSAGLAATDTQYF
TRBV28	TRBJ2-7	CASSISGTGNFYEQYF
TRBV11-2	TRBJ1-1	CASSLLLVAEAFF
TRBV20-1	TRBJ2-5	CSASGPTYQETQYF
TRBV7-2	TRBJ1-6	CASSQAGGGSPLHF
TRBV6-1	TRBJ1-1	CASNRKGVIAEAFF
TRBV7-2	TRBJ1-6	CASNRGGAPNSPLHF
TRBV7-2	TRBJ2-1	CASSAWGLAPNNEQFF
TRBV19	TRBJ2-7	CASSIRHLSYEQYF
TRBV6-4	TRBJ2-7	CASSHSGGPYEQYF
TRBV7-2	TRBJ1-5	CASSLEVRGNQPQHF
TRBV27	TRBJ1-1	CASSRDRFGKTEAFF
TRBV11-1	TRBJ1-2	CASSLEGQNLILHYGYTF
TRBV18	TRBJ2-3	CASSVSTGSTDTQYF
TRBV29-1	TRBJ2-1	CSVRPGSRWNEQFF
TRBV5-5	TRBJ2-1	CASIYSNNEQFF
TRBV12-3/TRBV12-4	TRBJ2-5	CASRPGRGYQETQYF
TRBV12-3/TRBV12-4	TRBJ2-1	CASSLRRGGYNEQFF
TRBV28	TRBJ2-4	CASNSPGTGGTGIQYF
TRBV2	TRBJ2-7	CASSDWGEQYF
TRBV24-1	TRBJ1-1	CATSDGTVAFF
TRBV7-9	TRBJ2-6	CASSRSLGGAGANVLTF
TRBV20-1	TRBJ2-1	CSASKARPYNEQFF
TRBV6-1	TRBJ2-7	CASSEELGTETYEQYF
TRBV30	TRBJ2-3	CAWKSGRLAGGRYSTDTQYF
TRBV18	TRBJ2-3	CASSPPGQGMITGTDTQYF